This T cell receptor beta chain originates from a study of T-cell reconstitution after alpha-beta-depleted transplantation in children. Overall study results and limits: Several hundred expanded graft clones reportedly were the source of alpha-beta T cells about two months after transplant. There were some patients whose high TCRbeta diversity at day 60 came from surviving recipient T cells and thymic progenitors. Fresh T-cell production supplied most of the T-cell counts and diversity seen one year after transplant.

The table lists this clonotype with a count of one. The antigen remains undetermined. The CDR3 is 15 residues long. Deletions cut 5 bases from V and 0 bases from J, with 11 bases between. In germline, CDR1 is SGHAT, CDR2 FQNNGV. Unique molecular identifiers were incorporated into the prepared TCRbeta library. MiXCR, applied by TCRdb to the PCR reads, yields one record per CDR3 protein. The table lists around 580,000 distinct CDR3 sequences, more than 20% of them singletons. The genes are TRBV11-2 and TRBJ1-3; no clear D. This TCR came from a boy in the first two years of life with Wiskott-Aldrich syndrome, due to receive a stem cell transplant. Sequencing used PBMCs, obtained before TCRalphabeta/CD19-depleted stem cell transplant. The CDR3 region is CASSRQWDSGNTIYF. CDR3 DNA: TGTGCCAGCAGCCGCCAGTGGGACTCTGGAAACACCATATATTTT.